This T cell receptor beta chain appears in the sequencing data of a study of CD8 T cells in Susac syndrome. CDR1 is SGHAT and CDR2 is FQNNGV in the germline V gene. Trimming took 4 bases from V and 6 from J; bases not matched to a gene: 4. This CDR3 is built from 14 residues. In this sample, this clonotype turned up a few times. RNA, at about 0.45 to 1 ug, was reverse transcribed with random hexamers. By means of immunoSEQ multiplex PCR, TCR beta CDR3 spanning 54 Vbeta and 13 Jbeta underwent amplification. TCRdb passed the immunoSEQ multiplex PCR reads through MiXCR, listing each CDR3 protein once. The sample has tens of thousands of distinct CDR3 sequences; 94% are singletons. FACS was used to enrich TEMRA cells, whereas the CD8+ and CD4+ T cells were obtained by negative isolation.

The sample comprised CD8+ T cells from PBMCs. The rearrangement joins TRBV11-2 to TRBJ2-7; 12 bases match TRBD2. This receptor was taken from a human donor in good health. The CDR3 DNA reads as TGTGCCAGCAGCTCTCTAGCGGGGGGGCCCGAGCAGTACTTC. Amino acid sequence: CASSSLAGGPEQYF.